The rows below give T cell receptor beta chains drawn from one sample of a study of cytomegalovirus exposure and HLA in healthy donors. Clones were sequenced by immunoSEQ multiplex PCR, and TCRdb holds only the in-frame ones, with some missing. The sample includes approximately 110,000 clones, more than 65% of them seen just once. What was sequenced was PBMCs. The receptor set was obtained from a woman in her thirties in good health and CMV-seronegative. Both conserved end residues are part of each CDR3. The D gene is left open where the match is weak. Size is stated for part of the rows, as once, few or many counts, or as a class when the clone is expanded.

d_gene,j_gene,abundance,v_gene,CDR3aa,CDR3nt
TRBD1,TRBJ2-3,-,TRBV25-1,CAGTGQDRLDTQYF,TGTGCCGGTACCGGACAGGATCGGTTGGATACGCAGTATTTT
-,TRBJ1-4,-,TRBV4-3,CASSQEPWRELFF,TGCGCCAGCAGCCAGGAACCCTGGAGGGAACTGTTTTTT
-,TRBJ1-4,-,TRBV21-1,CASSSHQPRGQTTNEKLFF,TGTGCCAGCAGCTCCCATCAGCCCAGGGGGCAAACAACTAATGAAAAACTGTTTTTT
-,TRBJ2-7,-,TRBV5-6,CASSLDIGGSYEQYF,TGTGCCAGCAGCTTAGATATAGGGGGCTCCTACGAGCAGTACTTC
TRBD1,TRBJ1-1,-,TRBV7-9,CASSLGTGVGNTEAFF,TGTGCCAGCAGCTTAGGGACAGGGGTTGGGAACACTGAAGCTTTCTTT
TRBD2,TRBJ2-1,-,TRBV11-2,CASRVAGGLGNEQFF,TGTGCCAGCAGGGTAGCGGGAGGGCTAGGGAATGAGCAGTTCTTC
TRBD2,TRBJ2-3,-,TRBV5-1,CASSHLLAGSTDTQYF,TGCGCCAGCAGCCACTTACTAGCGGGGAGCACAGATACGCAGTATTTT
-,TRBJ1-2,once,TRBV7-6,CASRAAGVGGYTF,TGTGCCAGCAGGGCGGCAGGGGTAGGCGGCTACACCTTC
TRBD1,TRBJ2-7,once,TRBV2,CASARTGGYEQYF,TGTGCCAGCGCGCGGACAGGGGGCTACGAGCAGTACTTC
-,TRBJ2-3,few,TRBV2,CASRENPGANTDTQYF,TGTGCCAGCAGAGAGAACCCGGGAGCCAACACAGATACGCAGTATTTT
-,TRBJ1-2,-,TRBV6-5,CASRTDSNYGYTF,TGTGCCAGCAGAACGGACAGCAACTATGGCTACACCTTC
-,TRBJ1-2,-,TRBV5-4,CASSPGPDRFYGYTF,TGTGCCAGCAGCCCCGGGCCCGACAGGTTTTATGGCTACACCTTC
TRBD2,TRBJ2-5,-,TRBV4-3,CASSQDFKRGEGETQYF,TGCGCCAGCAGCCAAGATTTCAAGCGGGGGGAGGGAGAGACCCAGTACTTC
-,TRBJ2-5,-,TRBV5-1,CASSFTIFEETQYF,TGCGCCAGCAGCTTTACTATCTTCGAAGAGACCCAGTACTTC
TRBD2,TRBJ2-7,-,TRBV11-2,CASSLASSGGYEQYF,TGTGCCAGCAGCTTAGCTTCTAGCGGGGGCTACGAGCAGTACTTC
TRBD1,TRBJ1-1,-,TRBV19,CASIPQGVTWSWTEAFF,TGTGCCAGTATTCCACAGGGGGTGACTTGGTCTTGGACTGAAGCTTTCTTT
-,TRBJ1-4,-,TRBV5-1,CASSLEAQRKLFF,TGCGCCAGCAGCTTGGAAGCGCAGCGAAAACTGTTTTTT
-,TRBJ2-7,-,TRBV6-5,CASSYSSWGAYEQYF,TGTGCCAGCAGTTACTCGTCCTGGGGAGCCTACGAGCAGTACTTC
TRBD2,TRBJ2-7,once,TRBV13,CASSLVGSGGVRYEQYF,TGTGCCAGCAGCTTAGTGGGTAGCGGGGGAGTCCGCTACGAGCAGTACTTC
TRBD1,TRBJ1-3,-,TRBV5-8,CASSPRTGASISGNTIYF,TGTGCCAGCAGCCCCCGGACAGGGGCGAGTATCTCTGGAAACACCATATATTTT
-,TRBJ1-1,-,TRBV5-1,CASSPGQNTEAFF,TGCGCCAGCAGCCCCGGACAGAACACTGAAGCTTTCTTT
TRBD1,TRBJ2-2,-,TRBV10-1,CASSGTGLGAGELFF,TGCGCCAGCTCCGGGACAGGGCTGGGGGCCGGGGAGCTGTTTTTT
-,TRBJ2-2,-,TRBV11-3,CASSVEGVRGELFF,TGTGCCAGCAGCGTTGAAGGGGTTCGCGGGGAGCTGTTTTTT
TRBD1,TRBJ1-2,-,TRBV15,CATSRDTGQYGYTF,TGTGCCACCAGCAGAGATACGGGACAGTATGGCTACACCTTC
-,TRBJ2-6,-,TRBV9,CASSVVGGGANVLTF,TGTGCCAGCAGCGTAGTCGGGGGTGGGGCCAACGTCCTGACTTTC
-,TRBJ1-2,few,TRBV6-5,CASSYSRSPTNYGYTF,TGTGCCAGCAGTTACTCGAGGTCTCCAACTAACTATGGCTACACCTTC
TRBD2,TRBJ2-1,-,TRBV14,CASSRRLRGGSHNEQFF,TGTGCCAGCAGCCGCCGGCTACGGGGGGGCAGCCACAATGAGCAGTTCTTC
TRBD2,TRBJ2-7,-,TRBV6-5,CASSSGGPWGEQYF,TGTGCCAGCAGTTCGGGAGGGCCTTGGGGCGAGCAGTACTTC
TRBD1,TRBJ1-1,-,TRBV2,CASSDHDRGRSPNTEAFF,TGTGCCAGCAGTGATCACGACAGGGGGCGATCCCCGAACACTGAAGCTTTCTTT
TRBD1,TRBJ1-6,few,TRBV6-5,CASSYWSGGDSPLHF,TGTGCCAGCAGTTACTGGTCAGGGGGAGACTCACCCCTCCACTTT
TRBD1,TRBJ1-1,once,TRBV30,CAWSVRRGQGITEAFF,TGTGCCTGGAGTGTACGGCGGGGACAGGGGATCACTGAAGCTTTCTTT
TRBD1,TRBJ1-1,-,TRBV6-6,CASSPGTVTEAFF,TGTGCCAGCAGCCCTGGGACAGTGACTGAAGCTTTCTTT
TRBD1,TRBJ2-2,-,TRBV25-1,CASSKPGQYTGELFF,TGTGCCAGCAGTAAACCGGGACAGTACACCGGGGAGCTGTTTTTT
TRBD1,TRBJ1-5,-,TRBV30,CAWGGQGLNQPQHF,TGTGCCTGGGGGGGACAGGGCCTCAATCAGCCCCAGCATTTT
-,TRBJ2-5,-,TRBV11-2,CASSPPGYVETQYF,TGTGCCAGCAGTCCTCCAGGGTATGTGGAGACCCAGTACTTC
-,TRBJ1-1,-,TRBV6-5,CASSYGTGQLEAFF,TGTGCCAGCAGTTACGGCACTGGACAGCTTGAAGCTTTCTTT
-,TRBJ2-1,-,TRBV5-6,CASSFALSDEQFF,TGTGCCAGCAGCTTTGCCCTATCGGATGAGCAGTTCTTC
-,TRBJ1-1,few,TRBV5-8,CASSDPGGITEAFF,TGTGCCAGCAGCGATCCCGGGGGGATCACTGAAGCTTTCTTT
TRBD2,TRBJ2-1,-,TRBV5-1,CASSGGTSGMREQFF,TGCGCCAGCAGCGGGGGGACTAGCGGGATGAGGGAGCAGTTCTTC
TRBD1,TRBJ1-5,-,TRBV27,CASSPGQGAAQPQHF,TGTGCCAGCAGTCCGGGACAGGGTGCGGCTCAGCCCCAGCATTTT
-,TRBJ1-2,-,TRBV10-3,CAISFKGADDGYTF,TGTGCCATCAGTTTCAAAGGGGCGGACGATGGCTACACCTTC
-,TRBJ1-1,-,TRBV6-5,CASSKSPEGTEAFF,TGTGCCAGCAGTAAATCCCCTGAGGGCACTGAAGCTTTCTTT
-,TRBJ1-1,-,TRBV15,CATSRGTTGTEAFF,TGTGCCACCAGCAGGGGGACAACGGGCACTGAAGCTTTCTTT
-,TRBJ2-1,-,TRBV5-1,CASSLQDRYTNEQFF,TGCGCCAGCAGCTTGCAGGATCGATATACAAATGAGCAGTTCTTC
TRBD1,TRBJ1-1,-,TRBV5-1,CASSATGTGAENTEAFF,TGCGCCAGCAGCGCCACCGGGACAGGGGCGGAGAACACTGAAGCTTTCTTT
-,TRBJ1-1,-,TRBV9,CASSVGQGQAFF,TGTGCCAGCAGCGTAGGGCAGGGCCAAGCTTTCTTT
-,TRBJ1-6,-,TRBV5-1,CASSSAGTPSYNSPLHF,TGCGCCAGCAGTTCAGCCGGGACACCTTCCTATAATTCACCCCTCCACTTT
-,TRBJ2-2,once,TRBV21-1,CASSLQTSGGADGELFF,TGTGCCAGCAGCCTCCAGACTAGTGGGGGGGCAGACGGGGAGCTGTTTTTT
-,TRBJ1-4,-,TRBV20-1,CSVTGNEKLFF,TGCAGTGTTACTGGTAATGAAAAACTGTTTTTT
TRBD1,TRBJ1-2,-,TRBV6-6,CASKERTGMNYGYTF,TGTGCCAGCAAAGAAAGGACAGGGATGAACTATGGCTACACCTTC
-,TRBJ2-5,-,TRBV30,CAWSAAARGSLETQYF,TGTGCCTGGAGTGCTGCGGCTAGGGGGAGTTTAGAGACCCAGTACTTC
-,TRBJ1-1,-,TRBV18,CASSPIERVGEAFF,TGTGCCAGCTCACCGATTGAGCGGGTTGGTGAAGCTTTCTTT
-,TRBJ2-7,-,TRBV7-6,CASSLGGGVGEQYF,TGTGCCAGCAGCTTAGGCGGAGGCGTGGGCGAGCAGTACTTC
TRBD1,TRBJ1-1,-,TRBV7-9,CASSGTALNTEAFF,TGTGCCAGCAGCGGGACAGCCTTGAACACTGAAGCTTTCTTT
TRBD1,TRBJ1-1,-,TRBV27,CASSPDRGNTEAFF,TGTGCCAGCAGCCCGGACAGGGGGAACACTGAAGCTTTCTTT
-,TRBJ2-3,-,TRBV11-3,CASSPGPGDADTQYF,TGTGCCAGCAGCCCGGGGCCGGGGGACGCAGATACGCAGTATTTT